This T cell receptor (beta chain) was identified in a study of blood T cell repertoires in COVID-19. Study details: Italy, Spain and the United States were the sources of the convalescent and acute COVID-19 samples.

The germline V and J ends were trimmed by 3 bases and 7 bases, with 10 bases remaining between them. This CDR3 comprises 13 residues. CDR1 MGHRA and CDR2 YSYEKL come from the germline V gene. Using immunoSEQ multiplex PCR, the repertoire was profiled, and TCRdb retains in-frame clones only, with some absent. Of roughly 170,000 clones in the sample, approximately 84% were seen once. The V gene is TRBV4-1, the J gene TRBJ1-5, with unresolved D. The receptor comes from a man aged 40-49 years who had recovered from COVID-19. The sequencing input was peripheral blood. The CDR3 nucleotides are TGCGCCAGCAGCCATGACCCGCGGCAGCCCCAGCATTTT. This codes for CASSHDPRQPQHF.